The rows below give T cell receptor beta chains drawn from one sample of a study of T-cell reconstitution after alpha-beta-depleted transplantation in children. TCRdb re-derived calls from the PCR reads in MiXCR, one entry per CDR3 protein. The sample contains just over 950,000 distinct CDR3 sequences, 25% to 30% of which appear only once. Sequencing was performed on PBMCs, mostly from graft donor cells, taken 360 days after TCRalphabeta/CD19-depleted stem cell transplant. All receptors derive from a boy under three years old who had a stem cell transplant for SCID, so the T cells may come from the graft donor. Both conserved end residues are part of each CDR3. Each record gives: clone size, CDR3 length, D gene, J gene, V gene, CDR3 protein, CDR3 DNA. D genes are given only for firm matches. Part of the rows lack a size; the others show once, few, many or a class for expanded clones.

clone size: -
CDR3 length: 13
D gene: -
J gene: TRBJ2-3
V gene: TRBV28
CDR3 protein: CASSGQLTDTQYF
CDR3 DNA: TGTGCCAGCAGTGGACAGCTCACAGATACGCAGTATTTT

clone size: -
CDR3 length: 13
D gene: -
J gene: TRBJ2-5
V gene: TRBV5-1
CDR3 protein: CASSGTPWGTQYF
CDR3 DNA: TGCGCCAGCAGCGGGACACCGTGGGGGACCCAGTACTTC

clone size: many
CDR3 length: 17
D gene: -
J gene: TRBJ2-3
V gene: TRBV6-1
CDR3 protein: CASSEDAVGVGTDTQYF
CDR3 DNA: TGTGCCAGCAGTGAAGATGCGGTCGGGGTGGGCACAGATACGCAGTATTTT

clone size: -
CDR3 length: 14
D gene: TRBD1
J gene: TRBJ1-6
V gene: TRBV6-2/TRBV6-3
CDR3 protein: CASAIRDRGSPLHF
CDR3 DNA: TGTGCCAGCGCCATCCGGGACAGGGGGTCACCCCTCCACTTT

clone size: few
CDR3 length: 15
D gene: -
J gene: TRBJ2-1
V gene: TRBV6-5
CDR3 protein: CASSYEGTLRNEQFF
CDR3 DNA: TGTGCCAGCAGTTACGAAGGGACATTGAGGAATGAGCAGTTCTTC

clone size: -
CDR3 length: 14
D gene: -
J gene: TRBJ2-1
V gene: TRBV7-2
CDR3 protein: CASNLVRGADEQFF
CDR3 DNA: TGTGCCAGCAACTTAGTCCGGGGGGCGGATGAGCAGTTCTTC

clone size: many
CDR3 length: 13
D gene: -
J gene: TRBJ2-3
V gene: TRBV6-2/TRBV6-3
CDR3 protein: CASSWRGTDTQYF
CDR3 DNA: TGTGCCAGCAGTTGGAGGGGCACAGATACGCAGTATTTT

clone size: -
CDR3 length: 18
D gene: TRBD1
J gene: TRBJ1-4
V gene: TRBV4-1
CDR3 protein: CASSPGDRANRVGEKLFF
CDR3 DNA: TGCGCCAGCAGCCCTGGTGACAGGGCCAATCGTGTAGGAGAAAAACTGTTTTTT

clone size: -
CDR3 length: 17
D gene: -
J gene: TRBJ2-1
V gene: TRBV3-1
CDR3 protein: CASSQDPRRGPNNEQFF
CDR3 DNA: TGTGCCAGCAGCCAAGATCCCCGGCGGGGGCCAAACAATGAGCAGTTCTTC

clone size: few
CDR3 length: 17
D gene: TRBD2
J gene: TRBJ2-3
V gene: TRBV4-1
CDR3 protein: CASSPQGAGASTDTQYF
CDR3 DNA: TGCGCCAGCAGCCCACAGGGAGCGGGGGCCAGCACAGATACGCAGTATTTT

clone size: -
CDR3 length: 16
D gene: TRBD1
J gene: TRBJ2-1
V gene: TRBV15
CDR3 protein: CATSRDSAGGRDEQFF
CDR3 DNA: TGTGCCACCAGCAGAGATTCGGCAGGGGGTAGAGATGAGCAGTTCTTC

clone size: many
CDR3 length: 13
D gene: TRBD1
J gene: TRBJ1-2
V gene: TRBV6-2/TRBV6-3
CDR3 protein: CASSQDRAYGYTF
CDR3 DNA: TGTGCCAGCAGCCAAGACAGGGCCTATGGCTACACCTTC

clone size: -
CDR3 length: 16
D gene: TRBD2
J gene: TRBJ2-2
V gene: TRBV20-1
CDR3 protein: CSAPGLAGIKTGELFF
CDR3 DNA: TGCAGTGCCCCGGGACTAGCGGGGATTAAAACCGGGGAGCTGTTTTTT

clone size: -
CDR3 length: 15
D gene: TRBD1
J gene: TRBJ2-5
V gene: TRBV5-4
CDR3 protein: CASSSAGTGSETQYF
CDR3 DNA: TGTGCCAGCAGCTCCGCCGGGACAGGGTCGGAGACCCAGTACTTC

clone size: -
CDR3 length: 16
D gene: -
J gene: TRBJ2-7
V gene: TRBV2
CDR3 protein: CASSHPGGANLYEQYF
CDR3 DNA: TGTGCCAGCAGCCACCCTGGCGGGGCGAACCTCTACGAGCAGTACTTC

clone size: few
CDR3 length: 12
D gene: -
J gene: TRBJ2-3
V gene: TRBV9
CDR3 protein: CASSGMTDTQYF
CDR3 DNA: TGTGCCAGCAGCGGTATGACAGATACGCAGTATTTT

clone size: -
CDR3 length: 15
D gene: -
J gene: TRBJ2-5
V gene: TRBV9
CDR3 protein: CASSSRSVGGETQYF
CDR3 DNA: TGTGCCAGCAGCTCGAGGAGCGTGGGAGGAGAGACCCAGTACTTC

clone size: few
CDR3 length: 14
D gene: -
J gene: TRBJ1-3
V gene: TRBV15
CDR3 protein: CATSRGEPGNTIYF
CDR3 DNA: TGTGCCACCAGCAGAGGGGAACCTGGAAACACCATATATTTT

clone size: few
CDR3 length: 14
D gene: -
J gene: TRBJ2-3
V gene: TRBV12-3/TRBV12-4
CDR3 protein: CASSFGGGRDTQYF
CDR3 DNA: TGTGCCAGCAGTTTCGGCGGCGGAAGGGATACGCAGTATTTT

clone size: -
CDR3 length: 16
D gene: -
J gene: TRBJ2-3
V gene: TRBV20-1
CDR3 protein: CSASAFSGAGADTQYF
CDR3 DNA: TGCAGTGCTAGCGCCTTTTCCGGGGCTGGAGCAGATACGCAGTATTTT

clone size: -
CDR3 length: 14
D gene: -
J gene: TRBJ2-2
V gene: TRBV5-1
CDR3 protein: CASSWGEATGELFF
CDR3 DNA: TGCGCCAGCAGCTGGGGTGAGGCTACCGGGGAGCTGTTTTTT

clone size: few
CDR3 length: 12
D gene: TRBD1
J gene: TRBJ2-7
V gene: TRBV10-3
CDR3 protein: CAIGQGAYEQYF
CDR3 DNA: TGTGCCATCGGACAGGGGGCCTACGAGCAGTACTTC

clone size: -
CDR3 length: 15
D gene: TRBD2
J gene: TRBJ2-1
V gene: TRBV12-3/TRBV12-4
CDR3 protein: CASSFHGGAGNEQFF
CDR3 DNA: TGTGCCAGCAGTTTTCACGGGGGGGCAGGTAATGAGCAGTTCTTC

clone size: -
CDR3 length: 16
D gene: -
J gene: TRBJ1-1
V gene: TRBV6-2/TRBV6-3
CDR3 protein: CASSYPKGVKNTEAFF
CDR3 DNA: TGTGCCAGCAGTTACCCCAAGGGGGTCAAGAACACTGAAGCTTTCTTT

clone size: -
CDR3 length: 15
D gene: -
J gene: TRBJ2-1
V gene: TRBV7-8
CDR3 protein: CASSLAPGSLDEQFF
CDR3 DNA: TGTGCCAGCAGCTTAGCGCCGGGGAGCCTCGATGAGCAGTTCTTC